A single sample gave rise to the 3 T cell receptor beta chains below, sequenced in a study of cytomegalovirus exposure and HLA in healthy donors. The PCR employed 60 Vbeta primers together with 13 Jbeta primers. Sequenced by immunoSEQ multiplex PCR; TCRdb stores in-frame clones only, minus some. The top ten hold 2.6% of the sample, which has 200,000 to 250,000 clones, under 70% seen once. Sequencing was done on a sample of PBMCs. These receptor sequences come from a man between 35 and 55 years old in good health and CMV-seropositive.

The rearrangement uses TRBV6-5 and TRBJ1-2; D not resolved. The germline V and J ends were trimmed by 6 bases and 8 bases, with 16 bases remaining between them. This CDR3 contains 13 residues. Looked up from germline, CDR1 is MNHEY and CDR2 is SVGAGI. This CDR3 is CASRRAEWNGYTF. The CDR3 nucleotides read TGTGCCAGCAGGAGGGCGGAATGGAACGGCTACACCTTC.

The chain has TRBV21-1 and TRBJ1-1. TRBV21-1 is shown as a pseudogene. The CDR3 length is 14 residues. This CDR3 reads CASSKVYMNTEAFF. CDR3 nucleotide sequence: TGTGCCAGCAGCAAAGTTTATATGAACACTGAAGCTTTCTTT.

The CDR3 sequence is CASTQGQGAFF. In DNA, the CDR3 is TGTGCCAGCACCCAGGGACAGGGAGCTTTCTTT. The chain is built from TRBV28 and TRBJ1-1; 9 bases are a match to TRBD1. CDR3 length: 11 residues. The germline CDR1 and CDR2 sequences are MDHEN and SYDVKM. V dropped 7 bases and J dropped 10; count of bases not matched to a gene: 4.